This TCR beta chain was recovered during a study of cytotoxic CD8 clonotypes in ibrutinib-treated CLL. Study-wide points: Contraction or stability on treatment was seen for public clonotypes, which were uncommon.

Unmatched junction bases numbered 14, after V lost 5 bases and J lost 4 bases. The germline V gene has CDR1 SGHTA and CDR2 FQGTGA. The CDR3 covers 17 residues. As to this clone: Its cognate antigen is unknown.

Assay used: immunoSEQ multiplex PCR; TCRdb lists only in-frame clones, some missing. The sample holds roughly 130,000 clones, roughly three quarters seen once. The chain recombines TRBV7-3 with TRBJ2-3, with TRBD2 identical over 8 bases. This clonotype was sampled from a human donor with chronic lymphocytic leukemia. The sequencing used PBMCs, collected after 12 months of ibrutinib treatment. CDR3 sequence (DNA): TGTGCCAGCAGCCTCCAGGGTGGGAGCGGGAGTTCAGATACGCAGTATTTT. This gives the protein CASSLQGGSGSSDTQYF. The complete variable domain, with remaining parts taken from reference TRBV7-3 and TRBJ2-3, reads GAGVSQTPSNKVTEKGKYVELRCDPISGHTALYWYRQSLGQGPEFLIYFQGTGAADDSGLPNDRFFAVRPEGSVSTLKIQRTERGDSAVYLCASSLQGGSGSSDTQYFGPGTRLTVL.